This entry concerns a single T cell receptor (beta chain). Its antigen remains unidentified. These data are taken from a study of shared clonotypes between healthy human individuals. Only in-frame clones appear in the TCRdb table, and some are missing; sequencing was by immunoSEQ multiplex PCR. The sample has roughly 1.4 million clones; approximately 98.5% are singletons. Study-wide results and limits: Generally, estimated richness proved larger in naive subsets than it did in memory subsets. Four donors shared around 5.1% of their naive CD4 clonotypes. Non-shared clonotypes showed lower generation probabilities than clonotypes common to all four donors.

This receptor was taken from a man aged 25-40 years in good health. The specimen sequenced was naive CD4+ T cells sorted from blood. The subset was: CD45RA+ positively selected.

This CDR3 reads CASSTVTGTGGEQYF. Here the CDR3 DNA reads TGTGCCAGCAGTACCGTGACCGGGACAGGGGGCGAGCAGTACTTC. This sequence joins TRBV6-6 and TRBJ2-7; 11 bases match TRBD1. Germline V gene data show CDR1 as MNHNY and CDR2 as SVGAGI (reference sequence). The CDR3 extends over 15 amino acids. V lost 5 bases to trimming and J lost 6 bases; unmatched junction nucleotides: 9.